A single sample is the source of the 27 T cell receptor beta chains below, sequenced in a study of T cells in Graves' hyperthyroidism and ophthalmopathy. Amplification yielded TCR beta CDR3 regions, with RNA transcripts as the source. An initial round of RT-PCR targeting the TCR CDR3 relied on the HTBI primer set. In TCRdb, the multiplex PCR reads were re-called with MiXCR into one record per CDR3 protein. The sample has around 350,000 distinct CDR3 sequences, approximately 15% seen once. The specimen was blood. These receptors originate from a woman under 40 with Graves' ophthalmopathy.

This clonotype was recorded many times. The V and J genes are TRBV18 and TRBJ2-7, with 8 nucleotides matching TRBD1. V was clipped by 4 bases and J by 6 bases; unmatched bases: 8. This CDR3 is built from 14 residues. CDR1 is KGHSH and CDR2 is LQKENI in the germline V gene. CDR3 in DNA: TGTGCCAGCTCACAGAAGGCAGGGGGCGCCGAGCAGTACTTC. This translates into CASSQKAGGAEQYF.

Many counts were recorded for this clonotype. This CDR3 is CASSLDPGGGEQYF. CDR3 in DNA: TGCGCCAGCAGCTTGGATCCCGGGGGGGGCGAGCAGTACTTC. The V call is TRBV5-1, the J call TRBJ2-7; 8 nucleotides line up with TRBD2. Per germline, CDR1 SGHRS and CDR2 YFSETQ. Trimming at V came to 0 bases and at J to 6 bases, leaving 5 bases not matched to a gene. CDR3 size: 14 residues.

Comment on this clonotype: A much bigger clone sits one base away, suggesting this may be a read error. The CDR3 loop is CASSDGTDEQFF. The CDR3 DNA reads TGTGCCAGCAGCGATGGGACCGATGAGCAGTTCTTC. This chain links TRBV3-1 with TRBJ2-1; D tentatively fits TRBD1 or TRBD2 (5 bases each). Looked up from germline, CDR1 is LGHDT and CDR2 is YNNKEL (reference sequence). Trimming shortened V by 5 bases and J by 8 bases, and 10 bases separated the two germline ends. The CDR3 is made up of 12 amino acids.

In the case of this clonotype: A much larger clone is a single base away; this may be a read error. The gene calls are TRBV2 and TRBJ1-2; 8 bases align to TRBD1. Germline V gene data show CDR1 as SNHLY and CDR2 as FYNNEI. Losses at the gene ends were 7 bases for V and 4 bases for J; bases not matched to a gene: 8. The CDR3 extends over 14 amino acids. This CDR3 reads CASIQGAGLYGYTF. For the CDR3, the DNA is TGTGCCAGCATCCAGGGGGCAGGTCTCTATGGCTACACCTTC.

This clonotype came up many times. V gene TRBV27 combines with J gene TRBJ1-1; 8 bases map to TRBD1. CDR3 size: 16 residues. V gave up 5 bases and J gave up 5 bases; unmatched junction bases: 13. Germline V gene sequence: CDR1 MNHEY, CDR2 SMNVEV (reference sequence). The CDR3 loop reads CASSPRTGRARTEAFF. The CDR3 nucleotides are TGTGCCAGCAGTCCTCGGACAGGGAGGGCGAGGACTGAAGCTTTCTTT.

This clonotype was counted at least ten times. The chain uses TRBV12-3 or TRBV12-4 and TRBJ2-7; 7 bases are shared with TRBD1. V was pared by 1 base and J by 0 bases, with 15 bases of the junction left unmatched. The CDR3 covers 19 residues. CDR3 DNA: TGTGCCAGCAGTTTAGACCTCCATAGACCTACAGGGGACTCCTACGAGCAGTACTTC. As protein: CASSLDLHRPTGDSYEQYF.

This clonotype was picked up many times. The CDR3 sequence is CASSSGGVQTQYF. CDR3 DNA: TGTGCCAGCAGTAGCGGGGGTGTACAGACCCAGTACTTC. The V and J genes are TRBV6-1 and TRBJ2-5, with 8 nucleotides matching TRBD2. Per germline, CDR1 MNHNS and CDR2 SASEGT. Trimming removed 5 bases from V and 6 bases from J; junction bases left unmatched: 5. This CDR3 is built from 13 residues.

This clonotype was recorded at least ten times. The CDR3 sequence is CAISPRGGGEQFF. The CDR3 coding sequence is TGTGCCATCAGCCCCAGGGGGGGCGGCGAGCAGTTCTTC. The J gene is TRBJ2-1, the V gene TRBV10-3; D may match TRBD1 or TRBD2 (7 bases each). The CDR3 consists of 13 residues. CDR1 is ENHRY and CDR2 is SYGVKD in the germline V gene. V lost 6 bases to trimming and J lost 10 bases, with 16 bases between them.

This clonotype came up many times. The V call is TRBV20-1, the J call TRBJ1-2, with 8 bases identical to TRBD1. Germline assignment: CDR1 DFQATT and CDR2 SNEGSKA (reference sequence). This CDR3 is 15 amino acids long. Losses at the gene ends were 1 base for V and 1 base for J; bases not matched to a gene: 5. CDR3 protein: CSARAGDRFNYGYTF. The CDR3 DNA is TGCAGTGCTAGAGCTGGGGACAGGTTTAACTATGGCTACACCTTC.

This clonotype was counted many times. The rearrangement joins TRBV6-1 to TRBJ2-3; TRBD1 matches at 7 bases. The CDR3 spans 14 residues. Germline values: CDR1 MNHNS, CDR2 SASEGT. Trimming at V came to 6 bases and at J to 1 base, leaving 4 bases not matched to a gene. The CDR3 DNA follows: TGTGCCAGCAGCGATACAGGGGGCACAGATACGCAGTATTTT. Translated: CASSDTGGTDTQYF.

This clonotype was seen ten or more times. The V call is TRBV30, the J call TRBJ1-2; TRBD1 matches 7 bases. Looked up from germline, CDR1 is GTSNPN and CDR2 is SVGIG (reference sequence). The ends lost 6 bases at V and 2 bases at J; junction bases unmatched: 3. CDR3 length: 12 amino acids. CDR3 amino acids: CACDRDNYGYTF. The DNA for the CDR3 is TGTGCCTGCGACAGGGACAACTATGGCTACACCTTC.

CDR3 protein: CASSFLAGGPSEQYF. The CDR3, as DNA: TGTGCCAGCAGCTTCTTAGCGGGAGGGCCCAGCGAGCAGTACTTC. V and J are TRBV7-3 and TRBJ2-7; TRBD2 agrees at 11 bases. Germline V gene data show CDR1 as SGHTA and CDR2 as FQGTGA. The CDR3 is 15 amino acids. V trimming: 3 bases; J trimming: 6 bases; junction bases outside the gene matches: 7.

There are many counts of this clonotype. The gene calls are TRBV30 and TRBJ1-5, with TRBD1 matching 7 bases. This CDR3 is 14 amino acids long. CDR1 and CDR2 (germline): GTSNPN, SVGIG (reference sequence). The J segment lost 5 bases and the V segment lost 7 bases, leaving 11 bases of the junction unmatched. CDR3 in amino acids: CAFTTGLYDQPQHF. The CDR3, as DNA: TGTGCCTTTACGACAGGGCTATACGATCAGCCCCAGCATTTT.

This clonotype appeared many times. The CDR3 region is CASSPRRGFEAFF. CDR3 nucleotides: TGTGCCAGCAGCCCCCGCAGGGGCTTCGAAGCTTTCTTT. The chain uses TRBV3-1 and TRBJ1-1, with D perhaps TRBD1 (6 bases). The CDR3 has 13 amino acids. V was pared by 4 bases and J by 8 bases, with 14 bases between. Germline loops: CDR1 LGHDT, CDR2 YNNKEL (reference sequence).

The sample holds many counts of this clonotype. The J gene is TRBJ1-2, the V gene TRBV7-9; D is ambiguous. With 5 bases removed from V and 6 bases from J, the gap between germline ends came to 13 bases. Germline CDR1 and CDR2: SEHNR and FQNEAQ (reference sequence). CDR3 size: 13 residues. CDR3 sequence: CASSNIPHHGYTF. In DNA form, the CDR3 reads TGTGCCAGCAGCAATATACCCCATCATGGCTACACCTTC.

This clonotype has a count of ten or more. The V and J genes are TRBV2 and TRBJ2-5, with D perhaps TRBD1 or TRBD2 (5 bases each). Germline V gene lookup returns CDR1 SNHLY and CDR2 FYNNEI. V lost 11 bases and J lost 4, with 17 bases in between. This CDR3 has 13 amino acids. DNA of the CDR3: TGTGCCGGAAATGGGGGTTTCAGAGAGACCCAGTACTTC. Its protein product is CAGNGGFRETQYF.

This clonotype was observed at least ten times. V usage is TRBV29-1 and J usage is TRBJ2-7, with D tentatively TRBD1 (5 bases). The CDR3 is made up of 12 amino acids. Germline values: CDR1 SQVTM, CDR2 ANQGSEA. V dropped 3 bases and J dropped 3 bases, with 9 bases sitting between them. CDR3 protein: CSVDAQGYEQYF. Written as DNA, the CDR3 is TGCAGCGTTGACGCCCAGGGCTACGAGCAGTACTTC.

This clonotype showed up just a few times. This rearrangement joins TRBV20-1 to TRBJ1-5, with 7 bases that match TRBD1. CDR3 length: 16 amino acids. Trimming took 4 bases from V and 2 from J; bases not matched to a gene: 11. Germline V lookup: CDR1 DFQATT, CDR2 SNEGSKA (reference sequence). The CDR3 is CSATPLLRGGNQPQHF. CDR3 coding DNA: TGCAGTGCTACTCCTCTACTCAGGGGGGGCAATCAGCCCCAGCATTTT.

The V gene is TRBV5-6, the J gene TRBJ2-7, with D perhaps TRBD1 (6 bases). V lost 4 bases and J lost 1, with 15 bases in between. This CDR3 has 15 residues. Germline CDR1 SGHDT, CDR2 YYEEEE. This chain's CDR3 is CASSLTGYRSYEQYF. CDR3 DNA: TGTGCCAGCAGCCTCACAGGGTATAGGTCCTACGAGCAGTACTTC.

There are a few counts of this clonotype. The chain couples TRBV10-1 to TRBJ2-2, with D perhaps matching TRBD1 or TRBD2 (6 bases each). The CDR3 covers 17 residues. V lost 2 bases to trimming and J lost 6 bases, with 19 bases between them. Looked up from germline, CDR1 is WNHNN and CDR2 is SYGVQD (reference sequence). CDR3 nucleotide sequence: TGCGCCAGCAGTGAGAGCCCCGACTGGGGGGCTCCCGGGGAGCTGTTTTTT. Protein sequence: CASSESPDWGAPGELFF.

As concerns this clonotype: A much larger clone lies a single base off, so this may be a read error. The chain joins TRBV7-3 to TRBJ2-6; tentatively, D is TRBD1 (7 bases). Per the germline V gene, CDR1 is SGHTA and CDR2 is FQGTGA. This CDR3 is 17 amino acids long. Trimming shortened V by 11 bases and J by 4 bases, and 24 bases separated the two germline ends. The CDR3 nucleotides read TGTGCCGGCACTACGAGGGGCCCAGGGGGGGGGGCCAACGTCCTGACTTTC. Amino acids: CAGTTRGPGGGANVLTF.

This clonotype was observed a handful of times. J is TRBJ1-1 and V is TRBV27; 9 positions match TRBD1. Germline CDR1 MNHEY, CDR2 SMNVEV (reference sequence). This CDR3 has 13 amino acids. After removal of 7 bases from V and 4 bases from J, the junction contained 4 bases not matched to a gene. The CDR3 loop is CASKLDRGTEAFF. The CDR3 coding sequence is TGTGCCAGCAAGCTGGACAGGGGCACTGAAGCTTTCTTT.

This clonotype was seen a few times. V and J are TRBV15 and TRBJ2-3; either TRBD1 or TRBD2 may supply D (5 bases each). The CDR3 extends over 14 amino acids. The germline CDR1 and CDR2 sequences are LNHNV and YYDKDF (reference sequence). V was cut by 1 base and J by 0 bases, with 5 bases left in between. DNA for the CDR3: TGTGCCACCAGCAGAGGGGACAGCACAGATACGCAGTATTTT. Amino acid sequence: CATSRGDSTDTQYF.

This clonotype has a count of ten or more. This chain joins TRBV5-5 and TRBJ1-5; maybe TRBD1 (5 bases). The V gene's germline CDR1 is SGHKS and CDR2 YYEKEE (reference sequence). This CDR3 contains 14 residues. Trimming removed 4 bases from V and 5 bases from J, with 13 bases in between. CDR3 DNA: TGTGCCAGCAGCCCACACCGGGGGTATCAGCCCCAGCATTTT. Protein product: CASSPHRGYQPQHF.

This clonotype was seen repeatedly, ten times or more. This CDR3 reads CASSYRGHYGYTF. The CDR3 DNA reads TGTGCCAGCAGCTACAGGGGGCACTATGGCTACACCTTC. The rearrangement uses TRBV14 and TRBJ1-2; 9 positions agree with TRBD1. J lost 3 bases, V lost 5 bases, and 1 base had no gene match. Germline CDR1 reads SGHDN; CDR2 reads FVKESK. The CDR3 sequence is 13 residues long.

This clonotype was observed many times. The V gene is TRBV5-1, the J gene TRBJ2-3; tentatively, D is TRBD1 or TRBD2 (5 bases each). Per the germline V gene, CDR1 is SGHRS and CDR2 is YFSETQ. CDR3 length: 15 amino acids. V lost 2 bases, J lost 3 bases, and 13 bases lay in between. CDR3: CASSFSGPRTDTQYF. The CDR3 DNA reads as TGCGCCAGCAGCTTCTCGGGACCGAGGACAGATACGCAGTATTTT.

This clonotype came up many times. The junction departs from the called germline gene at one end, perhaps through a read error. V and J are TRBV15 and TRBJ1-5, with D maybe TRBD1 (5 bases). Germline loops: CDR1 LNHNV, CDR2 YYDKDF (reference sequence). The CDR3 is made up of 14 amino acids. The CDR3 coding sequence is TGTGCCACCAGCAGAGATGAGGGGATTCAGACCCAGCATTTT. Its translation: CATSRDEGIQTQHF.